A selection of T cell receptor beta chains follows, all from one sample in a study of post-analysis software for immune sequencing data. Each CDR3 protein is one row after TCRdb ran MiXCR on the PCR reads. The sample consists of about 200,000 distinct CDR3 sequences, 29% of them appearing once. Material: blood. The receptor set was obtained from a girl under 18 with multiple sclerosis. Both conserved end residues are part of each CDR3. A D gene is named only where the DNA matches it firmly. Size is stated for part of the rows, as once, few or many counts, or as a class when the clone is expanded.

clone size,V gene,J gene,CDR3 length,D gene,CDR3 protein,CDR3 DNA
-,TRBV5-1,TRBJ2-7,16,-,CASSPDGGQGAYEQYF,TGCGCCAGCAGCCCGGATGGGGGCCAGGGCGCCTACGAGCAGTACTTC
-,TRBV7-8,TRBJ2-7,15,-,CASIPGVYSYNEQYF,TGTGCCAGCATCCCTGGGGTTTACTCCTACAATGAGCAGTACTTC
-,TRBV28,TRBJ1-2,15,-,CASSFLGGADYGYTF,TGTGCCAGCAGTTTTCTGGGGGGCGCAGACTATGGCTACACCTTC
-,TRBV7-9,TRBJ2-7,12,TRBD1,CASDRQGDEQYF,TGTGCCAGTGACCGACAGGGTGACGAGCAGTACTTC
few,TRBV7-3,TRBJ2-5,13,-,CASSRQGEETQYF,TGTGCCAGCAGCCGCCAGGGTGAGGAGACCCAGTACTTC
many,TRBV29-1,TRBJ2-7,15,TRBD1,CSASTRQGASYEQYF,TGCAGCGCCTCGACGAGACAGGGGGCCTCCTACGAGCAGTACTTC
many,TRBV7-8,TRBJ2-7,16,TRBD1,CASSPDRGSLRGEQYF,TGTGCCAGCAGTCCGGACAGGGGGAGCCTTCGAGGGGAGCAGTACTTC
-,TRBV20-1,TRBJ2-1,15,TRBD2,CSARDHTSGGAKQFF,TGCAGTGCTAGAGATCATACTAGCGGGGGGGCCAAGCAGTTCTTC
many,TRBV20-1,TRBJ2-1,15,-,CSASQWGREKDEQFF,TGCAGTGCCAGCCAGTGGGGGCGGGAGAAGGATGAGCAGTTCTTC
few,TRBV5-1,TRBJ1-1,16,-,CASSPTNTRAGAEAFF,TGCGCCAGCAGCCCCACAAATACCCGGGCGGGTGCTGAAGCTTTCTTT
many,TRBV10-1,TRBJ2-3,12,-,CATSTSTDTQYF,TGCGCCACTTCCACTAGCACAGATACGCAGTATTTT
few,TRBV7-9,TRBJ1-4,16,-,CASSLALGGGNEKLFF,TGTGCCAGCAGCTTAGCGCTGGGGGGGGGGAATGAAAAACTGTTTTTT
few,TRBV2,TRBJ1-5,14,-,CATQQGTSNQPQHF,TGTGCCACCCAGCAGGGGACTAGCAATCAGCCCCAGCATTTT
few,TRBV7-8,TRBJ2-7,13,-,CASSLGPKDEQYF,TGTGCCAGCAGCTTAGGGCCCAAGGATGAGCAGTACTTC
many,TRBV20-1,TRBJ2-4,16,TRBD1,CSARLGQGMRENIQYF,TGCAGTGCCCGACTGGGACAGGGGATGCGGGAAAACATTCAGTACTTC
many,TRBV28,TRBJ2-1,15,-,CASRVARLTYNEQFF,TGTGCCAGCAGAGTAGCGCGACTTACCTACAATGAGCAGTTCTTC
-,TRBV28,TRBJ1-2,15,-,CASSLARPRDYGYTF,TGTGCCAGCAGTTTGGCACGTCCTAGGGACTATGGCTACACCTTC
-,TRBV7-2,TRBJ2-1,13,-,CASSLTIVHEQFF,TGTGCCAGCAGCTTAACGATAGTCCATGAGCAGTTCTTC
-,TRBV3-1,TRBJ1-6,15,-,CASSYGSGRDSPLHF,TGTGCCAGCAGCTATGGGTCGGGGAGGGATTCACCCCTCCACTTT
many,TRBV29-1,TRBJ2-7,12,TRBD2,CSAGGGTHEQYF,TGCAGCGCCGGGGGGGGTACCCACGAGCAGTACTTC
few,TRBV28,TRBJ1-1,16,TRBD1,CASSPSYRDSYPEAFF,TGTGCCAGCAGTCCGTCCTACCGGGACAGTTACCCTGAAGCTTTCTTT
-,TRBV5-1,TRBJ2-1,15,-,CASSLVSGVGDEQFF,TGCGCCAGCAGCTTGGTATCGGGAGTAGGGGATGAGCAGTTCTTC
many,TRBV12-3/TRBV12-4,TRBJ2-1,13,-,CASTIDAYNEQFF,TGTGCCAGCACCATAGACGCTTACAATGAGCAGTTCTTC
many,TRBV28,TRBJ2-1,15,TRBD1,CASSSDWTGTNEQFF,TGTGCCAGCAGTTCCGACTGGACAGGGACGAATGAGCAGTTCTTC
-,TRBV6-5,TRBJ2-1,16,-,CASLPGLSGSYNEQFF,TGTGCCAGCCTACCGGGACTTTCCGGATCTTACAATGAGCAGTTCTTC
-,TRBV5-1,TRBJ2-3,14,-,CASSVGTFTDTQYF,TGCGCCAGCAGCGTGGGGACTTTCACAGATACGCAGTATTTT
many,TRBV12-3/TRBV12-4,TRBJ2-1,15,TRBD2,CASRSPGLAGGEQFF,TGTGCCAGCAGGAGCCCGGGACTAGCGGGCGGAGAGCAGTTCTTC
many,TRBV20-1,TRBJ2-5,14,-,CSARGQRESGEQYF,TGCAGTGCCAGGGGGCAGCGGGAATCGGGGGAGCAGTACTTC
-,TRBV13,TRBJ2-7,17,TRBD2,CASSLAWGTSGSYERYF,TGTGCCAGCAGCTTAGCTTGGGGGACTAGCGGCTCCTACGAGCGGTACTTC
few,TRBV7-9,TRBJ1-6,14,TRBD1,CASSRGTGNSPLHF,TGTGCCAGCAGCCGTGGGACAGGCAATTCACCCCTCCACTTT
few,TRBV12-3/TRBV12-4,TRBJ2-6,21,-,CASSLERKGGTPSSGANILTF,TGTGCCAGCAGTTTAGAGAGGAAGGGGGGGACTCCTAGCTCTGGGGCCAACATCCTGACTTTC
many,TRBV5-1,TRBJ2-7,15,TRBD2,CASSLRSGGPYEQYF,TGCGCCAGCAGCTTGAGGTCGGGAGGGCCCTACGAGCAGTACTTC
many,TRBV7-8,TRBJ2-7,13,TRBD1,CASSFGQGFEQYF,TGTGCCAGCAGCTTTGGACAGGGTTTCGAGCAGTACTTC
few,TRBV20-1,TRBJ1-1,13,-,CSASPNRVAEAFF,TGCAGTGCTAGTCCGAACAGGGTGGCTGAAGCTTTCTTT
many,TRBV21-1,TRBJ2-7,14,-,CASSKGESPYEQYF,TGTGCCAGCAGCAAAGGAGAGAGCCCCTACGAGCAGTACTTC
-,TRBV7-9,TRBJ2-4,17,-,CASTQIGGPLAKNIQYF,TGTGCCAGCACCCAAATTGGTGGCCCACTAGCCAAAAACATTCAGTACTTC
-,TRBV24-1,TRBJ2-7,11,-,CAASDFNEQYF,TGTGCCGCCAGCGATTTTAACGAGCAGTACTTC
-,TRBV5-1,TRBJ2-3,19,-,CASSHRLSPLAAGADTQYF,TGCGCCAGCAGCCACCGCCTATCACCTCTGGCAGCGGGTGCGGATACGCAGTATTTT
-,TRBV4-3,TRBJ1-2,14,-,CASSQENREGSYTF,TGCGCCAGCAGCCAAGAAAACAGGGAAGGAAGCTACACCTTC
many,TRBV4-1,TRBJ2-7,14,-,CASSQLQDSYEQYF,TGCGCCAGCAGCCAGCTACAGGACTCCTACGAGCAGTACTTC
many,TRBV6-2/TRBV6-3,TRBJ2-5,14,-,CASSPRGLRETQYF,TGTGCCAGCAGTCCCCGCGGACTCAGGGAGACCCAGTACTTC
few,TRBV10-3,TRBJ2-5,12,-,CAISAVGETQYF,TGTGCCATCAGTGCCGTAGGAGAGACCCAGTACTTC
many,TRBV12-3/TRBV12-4,TRBJ1-1,13,-,CASSRPSVPEAFF,TGTGCCAGCAGTAGACCCTCTGTCCCTGAAGCTTTCTTT
-,TRBV5-1,TRBJ1-5,18,-,CASNLGDGKRGSNQPQHF,TGCGCCAGCAACCTGGGGGACGGCAAAAGGGGTAGCAATCAGCCCCAGCATTTT
-,TRBV6-1,TRBJ2-7,15,TRBD2,CASRSGGPSYNEQYF,TGTGCATCGAGGAGCGGGGGCCCCTCCTACAATGAGCAGTACTTC